The T cell receptor (beta chain) described here comes from a study of beta chain features in type 1 diabetes. Study-level background: Age, gender, cell numbers and subset yield matched between patients and controls. Findings and caveats of the study: Across all four CD4+ subsets, people with type 1 diabetes showed modestly shorter TCRB CDR3s. Reduced insertions and increased deletions marked VDJ junctions in type 1 diabetes patients. In patients and controls equally, PCR might favor templates that are shorter.

In this sample, this clone turned up a few times. Its matching antigen is unknown. Expressed TCRB transcripts were sequenced because the entire RNA isolate underwent reverse transcription. Clones were sequenced by immunoSEQ multiplex PCR, and TCRdb holds only the in-frame ones, with some missing. The data contain some 240,000 clones, around 15% of them singletons. V was shortened by 1 base and J by 1 base, with 8 bases between the two germline ends. Germline-derived CDR1 and CDR2 are SEHNR and FQNEAQ (reference sequence). The CDR3 loop spans 14 amino acids. Based on CD45RO/CCR7/CD25/CD127/CD95/CD27, CD4+ regulatory, stem cell-like memory, naive and central memory cells were sorted.

The rearrangement uses TRBV7-9 and TRBJ2-7; D is unclear. This receptor was taken from a man aged 25 to 40 with type 1 diabetes. Sequencing used naive CD4+ T cells from blood. The CDR3 reads CASSLGLGSYEQYF. The CDR3 coding sequence is TGTGCCAGCAGCTTAGGCCTAGGGTCCTACGAGCAGTACTTC.